A single sample is the source of the 3 T cell receptor beta chains below, sequenced in a study of T cells in Graves' hyperthyroidism and ophthalmopathy. RNA transcripts served as the template for amplifying TCR beta CDR3 regions. The primer set for the first-round RT-PCR of the TCR CDR3 was HTBI. TCRdb redid the calling of the multiplex PCR reads with MiXCR, one entry per CDR3 protein. The repertoire consists of approximately 400,000 distinct CDR3 sequences, with more than 12% occurring once and the leading ten covering around a third. The sequenced material came from blood. These receptors were obtained from a woman aged 30 to 39 with Graves' hyperthyroidism.

The sample holds a few counts of this clonotype. This chain connects TRBV7-9 to TRBJ2-5; 9 nucleotides align to TRBD2. The V gene's germline CDR1 is SEHNR and CDR2 FQNEAQ (reference sequence). The CDR3 contains 16 residues. Germline trimming cut 5 bases from V and 3 bases from J; bases unmatched to any gene: 10. CDR3: CASSPTRPSGEETQYF. In nucleotides, the CDR3 is TGTGCCAGCAGCCCAACTAGACCTAGCGGGGAAGAGACCCAGTACTTC.

The CDR3 nucleotides read TGCAGTGCACCCGGACTAGCGGGAGGGGACTACGAGCAGTACTTC. Encoded protein: CSAPGLAGGDYEQYF. The gene calls are TRBV20-1 and TRBJ2-7, with 15 nucleotides matching TRBD2. The germline gives CDR1 DFQATT, CDR2 SNEGSKA (reference sequence). The V and J ends lost 6 bases and 3 bases, in that order; junction bases with no gene match: 6. This CDR3 is 15 amino acids long.

This chain joins TRBV11-2 and TRBJ2-7; possibly TRBD1 for D (6 bases). Germline V gives CDR1 SGHAT, CDR2 FQNNGV. Deletions cut 3 bases from V and 0 bases from J, with 12 bases between. The CDR3 is 15 amino acids. The CDR3 DNA follows: TGTGCCAGCAGCTTCGGACAGACCAGCTCCTACGAGCAGTACTTC. Its translation is CASSFGQTSSYEQYF.